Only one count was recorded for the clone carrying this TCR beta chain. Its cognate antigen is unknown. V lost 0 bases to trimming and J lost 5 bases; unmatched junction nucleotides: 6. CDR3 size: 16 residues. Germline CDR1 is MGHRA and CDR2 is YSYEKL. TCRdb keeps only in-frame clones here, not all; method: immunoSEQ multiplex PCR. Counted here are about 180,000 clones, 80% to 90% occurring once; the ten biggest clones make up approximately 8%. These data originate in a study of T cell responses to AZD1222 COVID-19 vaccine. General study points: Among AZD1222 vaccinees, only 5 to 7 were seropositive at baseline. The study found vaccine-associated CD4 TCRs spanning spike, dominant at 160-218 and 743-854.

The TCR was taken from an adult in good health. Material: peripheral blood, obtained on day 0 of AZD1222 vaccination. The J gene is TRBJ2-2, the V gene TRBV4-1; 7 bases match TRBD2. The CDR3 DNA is TGCGCCAGCAGCCAAGATTCCGGGGAGGGGACCGGGGAGCTGTTTTTT. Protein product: CASSQDSGEGTGELFF.